Listed below are T cell receptor beta chains from one sample, sequenced in a study of blood T cell repertoires in COVID-19. Clones were sequenced by immunoSEQ multiplex PCR, and TCRdb holds only the in-frame ones, with some missing. Of under 200,000 clones in the sample, approximately 86% were seen once. Sequenced: peripheral blood. These receptors were taken from a man aged 65 to 79 with acute or convalescent COVID-19. Both conserved end residues are part of each CDR3. D genes are given only for firm matches. Clone size is not always given. Where it is, it says once, few, many or a class for expanded clones.

d_gene,j_gene,v_gene,abundance,CDR3nt,CDR3aa
TRBD2,TRBJ2-5,TRBV9,NA,TGTGCCAGCTCCGGCTTCGGGGGAGGGCAGGTGGAGACCCAGTACTTC,CASSGFGGGQVETQYF
NA,TRBJ2-5,TRBV9,NA,TGTGCCAGCAGCGTAGTGGGGGCGTGGGAGACCCAGTACTTC,CASSVVGAWETQYF
NA,TRBJ2-4,TRBV18,NA,TGTGCCAGCTCACCCGGGGCGGGGCCAGACATTCAGTACTTC,CASSPGAGPDIQYF
NA,TRBJ1-5,TRBV6-5,NA,TGTGCCAGCAGCAGGGAGGGCAGCAATCAGCCCCAGCATTTT,CASSREGSNQPQHF
TRBD2,TRBJ2-2,TRBV14,NA,TGTGCCAGCAGCCAAGATTCTACTAGCGCGAACACCGGGGAGCTGTTTTTT,CASSQDSTSANTGELFF
TRBD1,TRBJ1-2,TRBV2,NA,TGTGCCAGCATTTTCAACAGGGGCGACTATGGCTACACCTTC,CASIFNRGDYGYTF
NA,TRBJ1-1,TRBV11-2,NA,TGTGCCAGCAGCATCAAACCGGGTCTGCAATTTGAAGCTTTCTTT,CASSIKPGLQFEAFF
NA,TRBJ2-4,TRBV5-5,NA,TGTGCCAGCAGCCGAGACAGGCTAGCCAAAAACATTCAGTACTTC,CASSRDRLAKNIQYF
TRBD2,TRBJ2-1,TRBV11-3,NA,TGTGCCAGCAGCCCTTCGAGCGGGAGTGACCATGAGCAGTTCTTC,CASSPSSGSDHEQFF
TRBD1,TRBJ1-4,TRBV30,NA,TGTGCCTCACAGGGGGCGGGGCTCGGGGCTAATGAAAAACTGTTTTTT,CASQGAGLGANEKLFF
NA,TRBJ2-2,TRBV3-1/TRBV3-2,NA,TGTGCCAGCAGCACCCACGAAAGCACGGGGATCCGGCCCGGGGAGCTGTTTTTT,CASSTHESTGIRPGELFF
NA,TRBJ2-6,TRBV28,once,TGTGCCAGCAGTCTTACTAGTCCCATATCTGGGGCCAACGTCCTGACTTTC,CASSLTSPISGANVLTF
NA,TRBJ2-5,TRBV5-1,NA,TGCGCCAGCAGCTCCGCCCGGGGTACGGGAGAGACCCAGTACTTC,CASSSARGTGETQYF
TRBD1,TRBJ1-2,TRBV6-5,NA,TGTGCCAGCATTCCGGGACAGTCCCTCTCTGGAGGCTACACCTTC,CASIPGQSLSGGYTF
NA,TRBJ2-5,TRBV18,NA,TGTGCCAGCTCACCCCCATCGACAAAAGAGACCCAGTACTTC,CASSPPSTKETQYF
NA,TRBJ2-7,TRBV7-2,NA,TGTGCCAGCAGCGGACAGACAGCTTCCTACGAGCAGTACTTC,CASSGQTASYEQYF
NA,TRBJ2-1,TRBV25-1,NA,TGTGCCACCCAGATGTCCAATGAGCAGTTCTTC,CATQMSNEQFF
NA,TRBJ2-5,TRBV5-5,NA,TGTGCCAGCAGCTTGTTAGGGGAAACAGAGACCCAGTACTTC,CASSLLGETETQYF
NA,TRBJ2-2,TRBV7-9,few,TGTGCCAGCAGCTTCCCCCGAAGGTCACCGGGGGCCGGGGAGCTGTTTTTT,CASSFPRRSPGAGELFF
TRBD1,TRBJ1-5,TRBV6-5,NA,TGTGCCAGCAGCTCAGGGGGCTTCAATCAGCCCCAGCATTTT,CASSSGGFNQPQHF
NA,TRBJ2-5,TRBV27,NA,TGTGCCAGCAGCCCCTTTTTCCGAGCCTCGGGGGAAGGGGAGACCCAGTACTTC,CASSPFFRASGEGETQYF
NA,TRBJ1-5,TRBV24-1,NA,TGTGCCACCAGTACAGGGCTTAGCAATCAGCCCCAGCATTTT,CATSTGLSNQPQHF
TRBD2,TRBJ2-1,TRBV27,NA,TGTGCCAGCAGACTCTTCTTTAGCGGGGGGAACCACAATGAGCAGTTCTTC,CASRLFFSGGNHNEQFF
NA,TRBJ2-3,TRBV2,NA,TGTGCCAGCGGGCTTCTCGGCTCAGATACGCAGTATTTT,CASGLLGSDTQYF
TRBD2,TRBJ2-7,TRBV7-9,NA,TGTGCCAGCAGCCAACTAGCGGGAGGAGACGAGCAGTACTTC,CASSQLAGGDEQYF
NA,TRBJ2-1,TRBV5-1,few,TGCGCCAGCAGCATCGGACTACCTTCGGGTAATGAGCAGTTCTTC,CASSIGLPSGNEQFF
NA,TRBJ1-2,TRBV29-1,NA,TGCAGCGTTCTTCAGGGGACGAACTATGGCTACACCTTC,CSVLQGTNYGYTF
TRBD1,TRBJ1-2,TRBV6-6,NA,TGTGCCAGCAGTTTACAGGGGGCTAGCTATGGCTACACCTTC,CASSLQGASYGYTF
NA,TRBJ1-1,TRBV4-2,NA,TGTGCCAGCAGCATCTCGGGGTCGCAAGCTTTCTTT,CASSISGSQAFF
TRBD2,TRBJ2-1,TRBV9,NA,TGTGCCAGCAGCGTAGCTCCGGCTAGCGGGAGCTATAGAGAGTCTGGTGAGCAGTTCTTC,CASSVAPASGSYRESGEQFF
TRBD2,TRBJ2-2,TRBV2,few,TGTGCCAGCAGCCAGACTAGCGGCTATACGAACACCGGGGAGCTGTTTTTT,CASSQTSGYTNTGELFF
NA,TRBJ2-5,TRBV5-8,NA,TGTGCCAGCAGCCAAGGGGGGGCTCAAGAGACCCAGTACTTC,CASSQGGAQETQYF
NA,TRBJ1-5,TRBV12-3/TRBV12-4,NA,TGTGCCAGCCGGGGAGGCAATCAGCCCCAGCATTTT,CASRGGNQPQHF
NA,TRBJ1-5,TRBV27,NA,TGTGCCAGCAGTTTATCGGCAGGTAGCAATCAGCCCCAGCATTTT,CASSLSAGSNQPQHF
NA,TRBJ1-5,TRBV18,NA,TGTGCCAGCTCGGGGGGGATCGGGGACAATCAGCCCCAGCATTTT,CASSGGIGDNQPQHF
TRBD1,TRBJ1-4,TRBV5-1,NA,TGCGCCAGCAGCTGGGGGACAGGGGAGGAAAAACTGTTTTTT,CASSWGTGEEKLFF
NA,TRBJ2-3,TRBV2,NA,TGTGCCAGCAGTGCAGGGCTAGGGTTAGATACGCAGTATTTT,CASSAGLGLDTQYF
NA,TRBJ2-5,TRBV18,NA,TGTGCCAGCTCACTGGCAGCCACTAAAGAGACCCAGTACTTC,CASSLAATKETQYF
NA,TRBJ2-7,TRBV7-2,NA,TGTGCCAGCAGCTTAAGACACTTTTACGAGCAGTACTTC,CASSLRHFYEQYF
TRBD2,TRBJ2-3,TRBV7-7,once,TGTGCTAGCAGCCCTACTAGCGGGAGGACCACGCAGTATTTT,CASSPTSGRTTQYF
TRBD2,TRBJ2-1,TRBV5-1,once,TGCGCCAGCAGCTTGACAGCGGGAGTCTCCTACAATGAGCAGTTCTTC,CASSLTAGVSYNEQFF
TRBD2,TRBJ2-7,TRBV7-9,few,TGTGCCAGCAGCTCCCGGACTAGCTCAAGCTCCTACGAGCAGTACTTC,CASSSRTSSSSYEQYF